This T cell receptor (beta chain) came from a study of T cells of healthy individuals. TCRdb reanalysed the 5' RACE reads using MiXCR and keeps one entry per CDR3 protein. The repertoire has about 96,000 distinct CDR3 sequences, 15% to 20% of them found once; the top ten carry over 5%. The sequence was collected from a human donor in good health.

CDR3 nucleotides: TGTGCCAGCAGTTCCATTACTAGCGGCCCAGATACGCAGTATTTT. Its protein is CASSSITSGPDTQYF. This chain connects TRBV28 to TRBJ2-3; 8 bases agree with TRBD2. V lost 4 bases to trimming and J lost 4 bases; unmatched junction nucleotides: 7. The germline CDR1 and CDR2 sequences are MDHEN and SYDVKM. This CDR3 is built from 15 residues. The full variable domain, completed using reference TRBV28 and TRBJ2-3, is DVKVTQSSRYLVKRTGEKVFLECVQDMDHENMFWYRQDPGLGLRLIYFSYDVKMKEKGDIPEGYSVSREKKERFSLILESASTNQTSMYLCASSSITSGPDTQYFGPGTRLTVL.